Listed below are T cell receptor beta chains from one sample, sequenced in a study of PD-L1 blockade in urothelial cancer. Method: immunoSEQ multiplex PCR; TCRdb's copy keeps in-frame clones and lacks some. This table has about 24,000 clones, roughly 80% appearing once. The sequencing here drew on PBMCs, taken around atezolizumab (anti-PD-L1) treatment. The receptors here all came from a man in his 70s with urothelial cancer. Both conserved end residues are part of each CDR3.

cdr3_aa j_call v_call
CASSYGGAINQPQHF TRBJ1-5 TRBV6-5
CASSLQGNNQPQHF TRBJ1-5 TRBV5-6
CASSPFGDNNEQFF TRBJ2-1 TRBV5-1
CASRRLLAGRETQYF TRBJ2-5 TRBV2
CASTRGQGGREAFF TRBJ1-1 TRBV2
CASSISGNEQYF TRBJ2-7 TRBV19
CASSLGQVKYEQYF TRBJ2-7 TRBV5-1
CASSDPSREIYNEQFF TRBJ2-1 TRBV2
CASSLDPPPAGELFF TRBJ2-2 TRBV11-3
CASTLDRDAEKLFF TRBJ1-4 TRBV6-5
CASSYSDSGIGETQYF TRBJ2-5 TRBV6-5
CASNSPSAGEADEQYF TRBJ2-7 TRBV28
CASSRTGGTFTDTQYF TRBJ2-3 TRBV11-2
CASSSTWGTRKNEQYF TRBJ2-7 TRBV14